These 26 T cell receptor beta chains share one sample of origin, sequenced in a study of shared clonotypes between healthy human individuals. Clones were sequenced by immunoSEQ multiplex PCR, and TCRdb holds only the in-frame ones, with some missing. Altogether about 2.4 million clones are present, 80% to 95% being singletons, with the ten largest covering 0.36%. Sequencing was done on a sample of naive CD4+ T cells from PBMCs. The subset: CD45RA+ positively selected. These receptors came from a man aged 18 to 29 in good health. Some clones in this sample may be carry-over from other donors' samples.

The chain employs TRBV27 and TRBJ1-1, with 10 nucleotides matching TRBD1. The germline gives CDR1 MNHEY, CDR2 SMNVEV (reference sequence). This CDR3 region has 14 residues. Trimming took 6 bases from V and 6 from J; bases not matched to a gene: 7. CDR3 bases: TGTGCCAGCAGGGCCGACAGGGGGCGAGCTGAAGCTTTCTTT. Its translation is CASRADRGRAEAFF.

CDR3 DNA: TGTGCCAGCAGCTCCGGACTAGCGGGAGAGTCGGACAATGAGCAGTTCTTC. It specifies CASSSGLAGESDNEQFF. This chain joins TRBV7-9 and TRBJ2-1, with 13 bases identical to TRBD2. The CDR3 is 17 amino acids. Germline CDR1 reads SEHNR; CDR2 reads FQNEAQ (reference sequence). Trimming took 4 bases from V and 5 from J; bases not matched to a gene: 8.

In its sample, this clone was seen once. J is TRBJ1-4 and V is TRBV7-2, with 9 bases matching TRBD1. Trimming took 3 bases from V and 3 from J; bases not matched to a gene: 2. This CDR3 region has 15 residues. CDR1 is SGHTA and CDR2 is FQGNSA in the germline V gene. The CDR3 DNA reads TGTGCCAGCAGCTTGACAGGGGGAGCTAATGAAAAACTGTTTTTT. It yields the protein CASSLTGGANEKLFF.

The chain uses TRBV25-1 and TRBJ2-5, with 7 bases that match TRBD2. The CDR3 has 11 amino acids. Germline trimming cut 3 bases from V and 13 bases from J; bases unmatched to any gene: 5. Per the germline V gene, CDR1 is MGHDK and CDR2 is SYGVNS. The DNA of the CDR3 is TGTGCCAGCAGTGATGGACTAGTAACGTACTTC. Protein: CASSDGLVTYF.

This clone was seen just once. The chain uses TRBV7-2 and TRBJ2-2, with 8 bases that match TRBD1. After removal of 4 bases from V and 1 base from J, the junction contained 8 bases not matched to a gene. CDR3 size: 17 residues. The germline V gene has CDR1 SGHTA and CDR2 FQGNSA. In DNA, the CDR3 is TGTGCCAGCAGCTCCCCTCCCGGGACAGGGAACACCGGGGAGCTGTTTTTT. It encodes CASSSPPGTGNTGELFF.

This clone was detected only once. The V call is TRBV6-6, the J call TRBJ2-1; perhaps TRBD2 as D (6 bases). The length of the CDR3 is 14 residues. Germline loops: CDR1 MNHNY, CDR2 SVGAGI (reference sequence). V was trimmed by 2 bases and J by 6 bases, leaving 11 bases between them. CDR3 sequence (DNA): TGTGCCAGCAGTTACGTCTCGGGAGCCAATGAGCAGTTCTTC. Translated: CASSYVSGANEQFF.

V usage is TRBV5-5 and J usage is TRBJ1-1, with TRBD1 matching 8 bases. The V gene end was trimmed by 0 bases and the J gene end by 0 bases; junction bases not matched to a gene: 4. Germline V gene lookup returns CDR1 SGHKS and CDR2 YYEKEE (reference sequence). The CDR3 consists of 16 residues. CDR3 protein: CASSLGQGSLNTEAFF. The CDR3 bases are TGTGCCAGCAGCTTGGGACAGGGGAGTTTGAACACTGAAGCTTTCTTT.

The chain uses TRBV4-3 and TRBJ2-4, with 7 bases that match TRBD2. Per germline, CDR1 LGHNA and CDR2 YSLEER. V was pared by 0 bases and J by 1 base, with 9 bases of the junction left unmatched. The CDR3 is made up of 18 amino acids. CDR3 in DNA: TGCGCCAGCAGCCAAGATGTGGGGAGGGGTCGGGCCAAAAACATTCAGTACTTC. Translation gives CASSQDVGRGRAKNIQYF.

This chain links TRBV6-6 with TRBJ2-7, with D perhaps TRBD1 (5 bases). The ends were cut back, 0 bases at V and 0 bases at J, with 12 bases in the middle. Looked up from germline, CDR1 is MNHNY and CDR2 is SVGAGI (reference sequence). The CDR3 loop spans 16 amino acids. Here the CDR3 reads CASSYSTDTHSYEQYF. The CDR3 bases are TGTGCCAGCAGTTACTCGACGGACACCCACTCCTACGAGCAGTACTTC.

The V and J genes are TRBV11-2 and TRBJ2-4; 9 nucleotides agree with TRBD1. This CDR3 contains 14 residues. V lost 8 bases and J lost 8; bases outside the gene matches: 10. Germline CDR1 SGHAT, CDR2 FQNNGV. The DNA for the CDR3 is TGTGCCAGCGGAAAGGACAGGGGATGGGACATTCAGTACTTC. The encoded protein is CASGKDRGWDIQYF.

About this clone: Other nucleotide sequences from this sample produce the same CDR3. The CDR3 region is CASSSGEQYF. The CDR3 coding sequence is TGTGCCAGCAGTTCGGGCGAGCAGTACTTC. This rearrangement joins TRBV28 to TRBJ2-7; no reliable D call. The CDR3 spans 10 residues. Germline V gives CDR1 MDHEN, CDR2 SYDVKM. Trimming stripped 4 bases from V and 6 bases from J, with 4 bases between.

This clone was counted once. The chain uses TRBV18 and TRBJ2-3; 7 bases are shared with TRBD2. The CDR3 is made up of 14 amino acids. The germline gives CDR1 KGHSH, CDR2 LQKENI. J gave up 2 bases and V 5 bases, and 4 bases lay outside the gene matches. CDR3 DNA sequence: TGTGCCAGCTCAGTAGCGGGTGCCACAGATACGCAGTATTTT. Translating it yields CASSVAGATDTQYF.

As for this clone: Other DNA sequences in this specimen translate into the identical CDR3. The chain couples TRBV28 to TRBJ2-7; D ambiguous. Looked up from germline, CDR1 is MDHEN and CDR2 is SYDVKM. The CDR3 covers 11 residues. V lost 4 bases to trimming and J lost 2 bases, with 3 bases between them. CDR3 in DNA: TGTGCCAGCAGTTCGACCTACGAGCAGTACTTC. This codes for CASSSTYEQYF.

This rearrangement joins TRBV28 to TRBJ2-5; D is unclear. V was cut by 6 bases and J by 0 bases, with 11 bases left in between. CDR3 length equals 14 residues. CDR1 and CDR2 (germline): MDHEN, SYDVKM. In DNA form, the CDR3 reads TGTGCCAGCAGCCCTCCCGGCTACCAAGAGACCCAGTACTTC. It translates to CASSPPGYQETQYF.

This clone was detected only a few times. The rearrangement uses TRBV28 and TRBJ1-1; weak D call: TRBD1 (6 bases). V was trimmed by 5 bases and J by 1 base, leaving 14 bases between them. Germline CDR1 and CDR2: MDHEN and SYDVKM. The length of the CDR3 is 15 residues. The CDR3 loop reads CASSLPGQKNTEAFF. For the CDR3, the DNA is TGTGCCAGCAGTCTTCCGGGACAAAAGAACACTGAAGCTTTCTTT.

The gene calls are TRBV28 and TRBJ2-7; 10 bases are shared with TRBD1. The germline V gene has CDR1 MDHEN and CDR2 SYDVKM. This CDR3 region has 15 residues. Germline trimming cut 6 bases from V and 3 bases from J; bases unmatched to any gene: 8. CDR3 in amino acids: CASSQIRDRGYEQYF. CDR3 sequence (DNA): TGTGCCAGCAGCCAGATCCGGGACAGGGGCTACGAGCAGTACTTC.

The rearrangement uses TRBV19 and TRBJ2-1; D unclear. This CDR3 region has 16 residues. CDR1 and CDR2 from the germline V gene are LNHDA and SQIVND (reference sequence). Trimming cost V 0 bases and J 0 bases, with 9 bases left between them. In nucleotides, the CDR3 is TGTGCCAGTAGTATAGAGGGCACCCGCTCCTACAATGAGCAGTTCTTC. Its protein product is CASSIEGTRSYNEQFF.

CDR3 coding DNA: TGCAGCGTTTCGACCGGGACAGGGGGGTACTATGGCTACACCTTC. It translates to CSVSTGTGGYYGYTF. The rearrangement joins TRBV29-1 to TRBJ1-2; TRBD1 agrees at 11 bases. V was pared by 5 bases and J by 3 bases, with 8 bases of the junction left unmatched. Germline V lookup: CDR1 SQVTM, CDR2 ANQGSEA. The CDR3 is 15 residues long.

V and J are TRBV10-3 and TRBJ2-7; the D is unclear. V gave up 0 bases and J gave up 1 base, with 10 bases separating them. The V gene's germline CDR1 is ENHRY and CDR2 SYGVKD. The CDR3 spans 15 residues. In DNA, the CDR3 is TGTGCCATCAGTGAGTCTGTGGCCAAGTCCTACGAGCAGTACTTC. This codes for CAISESVAKSYEQYF.

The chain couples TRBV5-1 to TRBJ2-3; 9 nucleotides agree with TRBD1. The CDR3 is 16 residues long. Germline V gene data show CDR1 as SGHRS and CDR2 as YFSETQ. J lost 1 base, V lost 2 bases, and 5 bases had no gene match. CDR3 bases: TGCGCCAGCAGCTTAACAGGGGGCTCTGGCACAGATACGCAGTATTTT. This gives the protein CASSLTGGSGTDTQYF.

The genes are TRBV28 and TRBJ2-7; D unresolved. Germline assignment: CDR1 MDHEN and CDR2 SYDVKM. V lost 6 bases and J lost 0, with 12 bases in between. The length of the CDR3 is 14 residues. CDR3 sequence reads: CASSPVHSSYEQYF. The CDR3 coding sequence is TGTGCCAGCAGCCCCGTGCACAGCTCCTACGAGCAGTACTTC. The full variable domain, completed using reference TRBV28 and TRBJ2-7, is DVKVTQSSRYLVKRTGEKVFLECVQDMDHENMFWYRQDPGLGLRLIYFSYDVKMKEKGDIPEGYSVSREKKERFSLILESASTNQTSMYLCASSPVHSSYEQYFGPGTRLTVT.

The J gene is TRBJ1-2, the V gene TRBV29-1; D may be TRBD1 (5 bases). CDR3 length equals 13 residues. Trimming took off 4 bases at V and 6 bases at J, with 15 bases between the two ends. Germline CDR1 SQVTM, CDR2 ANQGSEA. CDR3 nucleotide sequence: TGCAGCGTTGTCTCTCAGTGGGGGGATGGCTACACCTTC. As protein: CSVVSQWGDGYTF.

In DNA form, the CDR3 reads TGTGCCAGCAGCTCGATACTAGCGGCCTACAATGAGCAGTTCTTC. It encodes CASSSILAAYNEQFF. V gene TRBV5-4 combines with J gene TRBJ2-1, with 8 bases identical to TRBD2. This CDR3 contains 15 residues. CDR1 and CDR2 from the germline V gene are SGHNT and YYREEE (reference sequence). Trimming at V came to 3 bases and at J to 2 bases, leaving 4 bases not matched to a gene.

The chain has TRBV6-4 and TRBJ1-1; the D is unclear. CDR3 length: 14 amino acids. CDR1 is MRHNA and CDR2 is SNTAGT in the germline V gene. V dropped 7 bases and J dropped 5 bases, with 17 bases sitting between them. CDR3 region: CASKPGSTMTEAFF. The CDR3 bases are TGTGCCAGCAAGCCCGGTTCCACGATGACTGAAGCTTTCTTT.

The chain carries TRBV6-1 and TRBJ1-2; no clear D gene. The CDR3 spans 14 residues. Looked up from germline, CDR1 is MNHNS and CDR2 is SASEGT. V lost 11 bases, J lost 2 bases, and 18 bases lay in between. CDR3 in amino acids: CAARWTGGNYGYTF. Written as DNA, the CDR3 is TGTGCCGCGCGGTGGACCGGAGGAAACTATGGCTACACCTTC.

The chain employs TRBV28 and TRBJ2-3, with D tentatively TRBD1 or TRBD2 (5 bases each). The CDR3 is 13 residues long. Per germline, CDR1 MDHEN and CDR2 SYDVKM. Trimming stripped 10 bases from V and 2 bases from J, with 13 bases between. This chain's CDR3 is CANSEGLTDTQYF. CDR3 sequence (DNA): TGTGCCAACTCCGAGGGGCTCACAGATACGCAGTATTTT.